This TCR beta chain derives from a study of shared clonotypes between healthy human individuals. Several immunoSEQ plates received, in even portions, the genomic DNA of each subset. Original handling: Filtering differed, since immunoSEQ gave only junction sequences and no quality scores. TCRdb's copy holds only in-frame clones and misses some; the assay was immunoSEQ multiplex PCR. V, J and clone size reflect that table, while D and trimming were determined from the DNA. The data show about 2.4 million clones, 80% to 95% seen once. Comments on this clone: What it binds is unknown.

Notes on the study in general: Shared clonotypes: roughly 5% naive CD4, under 4% naive CD8, 2% to 2.5% memory CD4, around 0.4% memory CD8. Against clonotypes common to all four donors, non-shared ones had lower generation probabilities.

Trimming left V 8 bases short and J 4 bases short, with 11 bases between. The V gene's germline CDR1 is MNHNY and CDR2 SVGAGI (reference sequence). This CDR3 has 12 amino acids. The chain has TRBV6-6 and TRBJ1-2; no clear D. The sample was naive CD4+ T cells from PBMCs. Documented subset: CD45RA+ positively selected. This clonotype was sampled from a man aged 18 to 29 in good health. Some clones in this sample may be carry-over from other donors' samples. CDR3: CASGPVGYGYTF. CDR3 sequence (DNA): TGTGCCAGCGGCCCGGTAGGCTATGGCTACACCTTC.